This TCR beta chain was identified in a study of cytomegalovirus exposure and HLA in healthy donors. The PCR employed 60 Vbeta primers together with 13 Jbeta primers. Repertoires were generated with immunoSEQ multiplex PCR, while TCRdb's copy carries only in-frame clones and drops some. The data show around 150,000 clones, 75% to 85% seen once. This CDR3 has 16 amino acids. Trimming cost V 4 bases and J 5 bases; bases outside gene matches: 11. Germline loops: CDR1 LNHNV, CDR2 YYDKDF (reference sequence). Study-level points and caveats: The study designated over 150 TCR beta chains cytomegalovirus-associated. V- and J-gene trimming of TCR beta was linked (in a later analysis) to a missense DCLRE1C variant.

This clone was counted a few times. Antigen specificity is unknown. The sequencing input was PBMCs. This TCR derives from a woman aged 50 to 65 in good health and CMV-seronegative. The chain is built from TRBV15 and TRBJ2-5, with 9 bases identical to TRBD2. CDR3 DNA sequence: TGTGCCACCAGCACCGGATGGGCGGGAGGGCCTGAGACCCAGTACTTC. Protein sequence: CATSTGWAGGPETQYF.